The 26 T cell receptor beta chains in this list originate from one sample, sequenced in a study of Ad26.COV2.S vaccination and SARS-CoV-2 variants (dated by TCRdb to about 2021). The protocol used for the library was the immunoSEQ multiplex PCR assay. In its TCRdb copy, this immuneACCESS table keeps in-frame sequences only and misses some clones. Where compared with another copy, unresolved V genes explain less than half of these, and the others have no known cause. This sample is represented by about 460,000 clones; approximately 90% of them were singletons. The top ten hold 1.5% to 2% of the sample. In the paper's terms, the treatment or condition label means: 15 to 20 received Ad26.COV2.S at low or high dose, single or two shots; about 5 received placebo; per-sample allocation not given. For vaccine and placebo recipients, repertoires were sequenced using samples collected on day 63 after the first injection.

Source: peripheral blood, taken in a trial of Ad26.COV2.S vaccine versus placebo. The receptor source for this set is a person between 18 and 65 years old who received the Ad26.COV2.S COVID-19 vaccine or a placebo.

This clone was detected once. Different DNA sequences within this sample yield the same CDR3. The chain joins TRBV4-1 to TRBJ2-5, with 13 positions matching TRBD2. This CDR3 is 15 amino acids long. Germline CDR1 reads MGHRA; CDR2 reads YSYEKL. V lost 3 bases to trimming and J lost 5 bases; unmatched junction nucleotides: 3. The CDR3 bases are TGCGCCAGCAGCCACCCGACTAGCGGGAGGGAGACCCAGTACTTC. Encoded protein: CASSHPTSGRETQYF.

The rearrangement links TRBV6-1 to TRBJ1-4; the D is unclear. CDR1 is MNHNS and CDR2 is SASEGT in the germline V gene. The CDR3 is made up of 16 amino acids. V was pared by 0 bases and J by 0 bases, with 8 bases between. CDR3 residues: CASSEATAPTNEKLFF. The CDR3 DNA is TGTGCCAGCAGTGAAGCTACAGCCCCAACTAATGAAAAACTGTTTTTT.

The chain joins TRBV19 to TRBJ1-2, with unresolved D. Looked up from germline, CDR1 is LNHDA and CDR2 is SQIVND (reference sequence). V shed 7 bases and J shed 2 bases, with 8 bases lying between them. This CDR3 spans 12 amino acids. The CDR3 DNA reads as TGTGCCAGTAACGGCCTCAACTATGGCTACACCTTC. Its protein product is CASNGLNYGYTF.

This chain joins TRBV6-6 and TRBJ1-2; D perhaps matches TRBD1 (5 bases). V was shortened by 2 bases and J by 2 bases, with 9 bases between the two germline ends. The length of the CDR3 is 14 residues. Germline CDR1 reads MNHNY; CDR2 reads SVGAGI (reference sequence). As DNA, the CDR3 is TGTGCCAGCAGTTACAAAGGGGAAAACTATGGCTACACCTTC. Its protein product is CASSYKGENYGYTF.

The chain has TRBV29-1 and TRBJ1-1; 12 nucleotides match TRBD1. The CDR3 is 18 residues long. J was trimmed by 7 bases and V by 2 bases; bases with no gene match: 17. Germline V gives CDR1 SQVTM, CDR2 ANQGSEA. In DNA form, the CDR3 reads TGCAGCGTTGAAAATTTGTTGTGGGGACAGGGGGCAAAGGGTGAAGCTTTCTTT. The encoded protein is CSVENLLWGQGAKGEAFF.

This sequence joins TRBV19 and TRBJ2-1; a weak D match, TRBD1 (5 bases). The CDR3 is 18 residues long. Germline V gene data show CDR1 as LNHDA and CDR2 as SQIVND (reference sequence). V was trimmed by 3 bases and J by 3 bases, leaving 21 bases between them. The CDR3 region has the DNA TGTGCCAGTAGTATCCTCGGACAAGCCATACGAGGCTACAATGAGCAGTTCTTC. Protein product: CASSILGQAIRGYNEQFF.

This clone was detected only once. In nucleotides, the CDR3 is TGCGCCAGCAGATCAGTAGTTACCGGTGGCTACACCTTC. Its translation is CASRSVVTGGYTF. This chain links TRBV5-1 with TRBJ1-2; no clear D gene. The CDR3 is 13 residues long. The germline V and J ends were trimmed by 5 bases and 7 bases, with 15 bases remaining between them. CDR1 is SGHRS and CDR2 is YFSETQ in the germline V gene.

The genes are TRBV18 and TRBJ1-2; no firm D call. The CDR3 is made up of 12 amino acids. From germline, CDR1 is KGHSH and CDR2 LQKENI. V lost 3 bases to trimming and J lost 8 bases, with 10 bases between them. The chain's CDR3 is CASSPSDQGYTF. The CDR3 DNA is TGTGCCAGCTCACCCTCGGATCAAGGCTACACCTTC.

The rearrangement joins TRBV6-5 to TRBJ2-7; 9 nucleotides agree with TRBD1. After removal of 6 bases from V and 6 bases from J, the junction contained 3 bases not matched to a gene. Germline V CDR1 and CDR2: MNHEY, SVGAGI. There are 12 residues in the CDR3. The CDR3 coding sequence is TGTGCCAGCAGCGGGACAGGGACCGAGCAGTACTTC. Amino acid sequence: CASSGTGTEQYF.

The CDR3 reads CASSRGEGGDSAWETQYF. Written as DNA, the CDR3 is TGTGCCAGCAGTCGCGGGGAGGGGGGCGATTCCGCGTGGGAGACCCAGTACTTC. The J gene is TRBJ2-5, the V gene TRBV28; possible D gene TRBD2, 7 bases. The CDR3 length is 18 residues. Germline V lookup: CDR1 MDHEN, CDR2 SYDVKM. The V end lost 5 bases, the J end lost 5 bases, and 27 bases lay between the germline ends.

J is TRBJ2-7 and V is TRBV4-1; D perhaps matches TRBD2 (6 bases). The CDR3 runs to 15 residues. Germline V lookup: CDR1 MGHRA, CDR2 YSYEKL. Deletions cut 1 base from V and 0 bases from J, with 10 bases between. The CDR3 region has the DNA TGCGCCAGCAGCCAAGGGACCGGGAGCTCCTACGAGCAGTACTTC. The encoded protein is CASSQGTGSSYEQYF.

This chain connects TRBV27 to TRBJ2-7; 9 nucleotides match TRBD1. Trimming at V came to 6 bases and at J to 3 bases, leaving 9 bases not matched to a gene. The CDR3 is made up of 15 amino acids. Germline CDR1 and CDR2: MNHEY and SMNVEV (reference sequence). DNA of the CDR3: TGTGCCAGCAGCCTAACATGGGGACAGGGCTACGAGCAGTACTTC. Residues: CASSLTWGQGYEQYF.

V is TRBV3-1 (or the pseudogene TRBV3-2) and J is TRBJ1-2, with D uncertain. Germline-derived CDR1 and CDR2 are LGHDT and YNNKEL (reference sequence). V lost 0 bases, J lost 10 bases, and 9 bases lay in between. CDR3 size: 12 residues. The CDR3 coding sequence is TGTGCCAGCAGCCAAGATTTCGGGTACTACACCTTC. Translating gives CASSQDFGYYTF.

The V and J genes are TRBV19 and TRBJ2-1; 9 bases are shared with TRBD2. This CDR3 is 15 amino acids long. J lost 9 bases, V lost 5 bases, and 11 bases had no gene match. Per the germline V gene, CDR1 is LNHDA and CDR2 is SQIVND (reference sequence). This CDR3 is CASSPQSGRMGEQFF. CDR3 bases: TGTGCCAGTAGTCCCCAGAGCGGGAGGATGGGTGAGCAGTTCTTC.

The chain couples TRBV9 to TRBJ2-7, with 9 nucleotides matching TRBD1. V lost 0 bases and J lost 6; bases outside the gene matches: 7. Germline CDR1 SGDLS, CDR2 YYNGEE. This CDR3 spans 15 amino acids. The DNA for the CDR3 is TGTGCCAGCAGCGTAGGAGGGACAGGGCCAGTCGAGCAGTACTTC. Translation: CASSVGGTGPVEQYF.

This sequence joins TRBV5-1 and TRBJ2-5; the D call may be TRBD1 or TRBD2 (6 bases each). Per the germline V gene, CDR1 is SGHRS and CDR2 is YFSETQ. The length of the CDR3 is 15 residues. V was clipped by 2 bases and J by 5 bases, with 16 bases between them. CDR3: CASSFRAGGPETQYF. The CDR3 DNA is TGCGCCAGCAGCTTCAGAGCCGGGGGCCCGGAGACCCAGTACTTC.

The chain uses TRBV12-5 and TRBJ2-1, with 10 bases aligning to TRBD2. Trimming took 5 bases from V and 2 from J; bases not matched to a gene: 12. The CDR3 loop spans 18 amino acids. The V gene's germline CDR1 is LGHNT and CDR2 FRNRAP. DNA for the CDR3: TGTGCTAGTGGTGCCCGGCTAGCGGGAGAGTCTCCCTACAATGAGCAGTTCTTC. Its protein is CASGARLAGESPYNEQFF.

The rearrangement joins TRBV9 to TRBJ2-7; D may match TRBD1 or TRBD2 (5 bases each). Trimming pared 4 bases from V and 4 bases from J, leaving 12 bases between. CDR3 length equals 13 residues. The V gene's germline CDR1 is SGDLS and CDR2 YYNGEE. The CDR3 DNA follows: TGTGCCAGCAGCCGGGACGGGAAATACGAGCAGTACTTC. The encoded protein is CASSRDGKYEQYF.

The V gene is TRBV4-3, the J gene TRBJ2-7; possibly TRBD2 for D (6 bases). Looked up from germline, CDR1 is LGHNA and CDR2 is YSLEER. The CDR3 has 18 amino acids. The V gene lost 0 bases and the J gene lost 0 bases, with 18 bases spanning the gap. The CDR3 here is CASSQDRPGTGGSYEQYF. CDR3 DNA: TGCGCCAGCAGCCAAGATCGTCCAGGGACCGGGGGCTCCTACGAGCAGTACTTC.

The V gene is TRBV15, the J gene TRBJ2-7; 7 nucleotides match TRBD1. Germline V gene sequence: CDR1 LNHNV, CDR2 YYDKDF (reference sequence). The CDR3 consists of 16 residues. J lost 0 bases, V lost 2 bases, and 7 bases had no gene match. The DNA for the CDR3 is TGTGCCACCAGCAGACTAGGGACAGCCGCCTCCTACGAGCAGTACTTC. This gives the protein CATSRLGTAASYEQYF.

This chain joins TRBV10-3 and TRBJ2-7; tentative D call: TRBD1 (6 bases). The CDR3 runs to 13 residues. V gave up 6 bases and J gave up 2 bases, with 11 bases separating them. Per the germline V gene, CDR1 is ENHRY and CDR2 is SYGVKD. In nucleotides, the CDR3 is TGTGCCATCAGCCGGGACAAGGCCTACGAGCAGTACTTC. Translating it yields CAISRDKAYEQYF.

This clone was detected only once. The V and J genes are TRBV6-2 or TRBV6-3 and TRBJ2-7; no firm D call. The CDR3 extends over 12 amino acids. The V gene's germline CDR1 is MNHEY and CDR2 SVGEGT. V dropped 1 base and J dropped 4 bases, with 5 bases sitting between them. The CDR3 sequence: CASSYFGYEQYF. The CDR3, as DNA: TGTGCCAGCAGTTACTTTGGGTACGAGCAGTACTTC.

The V gene is TRBV5-8, the J gene TRBJ2-5; 8 positions agree with TRBD2. Germline lookup yields CDR1 SGHTS and CDR2 YDEGEE. The CDR3 runs to 17 residues. Trimming at V came to 7 bases and at J to 4 bases, leaving 18 bases not matched to a gene. In DNA, the CDR3 is TGTGCCAGCCAAAGTGGTAGCGGGGTTGGGCGAGGAGAGACCCAGTACTTC. This gives the protein CASQSGSGVGRGETQYF. The variable domain in full, with the rest retrieved from reference TRBV5-8 and TRBJ2-5, is EAGVTQSPTHLIKTRGQQATLRCSPISGHTSVYWYQQALGLGLQFLLWYDEGEERNRGNFPPRFSGRQFPNYSSELNVNALELEDSALYLCASQSGSGVGRGETQYFGPGTRLLVL.

This clone was counted a few times. Distinct nucleotide sequences in the sample also encode this CDR3. V gene TRBV28 combines with J gene TRBJ1-5, with D unresolved. V lost 5 bases, J lost 4 bases, and 3 bases lay in between. The CDR3 contains 11 residues. CDR1 and CDR2 (germline): MDHEN, SYDVKM. CDR3 amino acids: CASSGNQPQHF. For the CDR3, the DNA is TGTGCCAGCAGTGGTAATCAGCCCCAGCATTTT.

This rearrangement joins TRBV7-2 to TRBJ2-5, with D perhaps TRBD2 (6 bases). CDR3 length: 12 residues. Trimming stripped 3 bases from V and 10 bases from J, with 12 bases between. CDR1 is SGHTA, CDR2 FQGNSA, per germline. CDR3 nucleotide sequence: TGTGCCAGCAGCTTTTCGGGAGTGGTCCAGTACTTC. It encodes CASSFSGVVQYF.

A single count supports this clone. This sequence joins TRBV5-1 and TRBJ2-1; D is unresolved. V dropped 0 bases and J dropped 12 bases, with 13 bases sitting between them. The CDR3 runs to 13 residues. Germline assignment: CDR1 SGHRS and CDR2 YFSETQ. The CDR3 reads CASSLASPGSQFF. CDR3 DNA sequence: TGCGCCAGCAGCTTGGCCAGTCCGGGCTCGCAGTTCTTC. Supplemented by reference TRBV5-1 and TRBJ2-1, the full variable domain reads KAGVTQTPRYLIKTRGQQVTLSCSPISGHRSVSWYQQTPGQGLQFLFEYFSETQRNKGNFPGRFSGRQFSNSRSEMNVSTLELGDSALYLCASSLASPGSQFFGPGTRLTVL.